This T cell receptor (beta chain) emerged from a study of blood T cells in healthy people across ages. This clonotype was recorded once. Using a J-beta primer mix together with a sample-barcoded 5' primer, a second PCR was run for about 6 to 12 cycles. TCRdb recomputed calls from the 5' RACE reads with MiXCR, one row per CDR3 protein. The sample consists of more than 650,000 distinct CDR3 sequences, 22% of them appearing once. CDR3 length equals 17 residues. The germline gives CDR1 LGHNA, CDR2 YSLEER. The V and J ends lost 0 bases and 1 base respectively, with 14 bases between them. The chain combines TRBV4-3 with TRBJ2-3, with unresolved D. The material sequenced was blood. The clonotype was recovered from a man aged 65 to 85 in good health. In DNA form, the CDR3 reads TGCGCCAGCAGCCAAGAGGGATTAGTCGGCCGCACAGATACGCAGTATTTT. This codes for CASSQEGLVGRTDTQYF.